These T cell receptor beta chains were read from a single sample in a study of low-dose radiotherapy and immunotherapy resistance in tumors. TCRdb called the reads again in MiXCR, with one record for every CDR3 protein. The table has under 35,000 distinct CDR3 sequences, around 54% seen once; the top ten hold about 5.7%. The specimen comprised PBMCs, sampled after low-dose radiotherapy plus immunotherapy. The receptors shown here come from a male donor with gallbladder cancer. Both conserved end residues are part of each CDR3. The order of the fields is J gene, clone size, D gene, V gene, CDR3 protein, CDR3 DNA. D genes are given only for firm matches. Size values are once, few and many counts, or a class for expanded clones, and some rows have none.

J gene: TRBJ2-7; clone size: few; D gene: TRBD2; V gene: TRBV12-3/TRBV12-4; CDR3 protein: CASLAGGPQSEQYF; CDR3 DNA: TGTGCCAGCCTAGCGGGAGGCCCCCAAAGCGAGCAGTACTTC
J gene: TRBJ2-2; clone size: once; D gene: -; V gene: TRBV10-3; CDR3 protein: CATRSRENTGELFF; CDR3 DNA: TGTGCCACCCGCTCTAGGGAGAACACCGGGGAGCTGTTTTTT
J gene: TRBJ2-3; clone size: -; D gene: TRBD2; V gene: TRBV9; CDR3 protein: CASSDASGGRTDTQYF; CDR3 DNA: TGTGCCAGCAGCGATGCTAGCGGGGGACGTACAGATACGCAGTATTTT
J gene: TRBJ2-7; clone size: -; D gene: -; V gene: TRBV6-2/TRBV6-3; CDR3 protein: CASSYGSTYEQYF; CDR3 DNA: TGTGCCAGCAGTTACGGGAGTACCTACGAGCAGTACTTC
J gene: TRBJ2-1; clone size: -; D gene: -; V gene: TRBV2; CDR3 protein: CASSEFRDNEQFF; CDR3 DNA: TGTGCCAGCAGTGAATTCCGGGACAATGAGCAGTTCTTC
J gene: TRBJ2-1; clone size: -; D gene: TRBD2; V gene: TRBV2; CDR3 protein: CASRTTSGGENEQFF; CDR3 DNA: TGTGCCAGCAGGACGACTAGCGGAGGGGAAAATGAGCAGTTCTTC
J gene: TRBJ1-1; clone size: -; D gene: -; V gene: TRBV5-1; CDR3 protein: CASSVDRAGTTEAFF; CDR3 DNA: TGCGCCAGCAGCGTAGATCGTGCAGGGACCACTGAAGCTTTCTTT
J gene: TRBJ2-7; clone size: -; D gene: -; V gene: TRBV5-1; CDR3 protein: CASSLAQGHYEQYF; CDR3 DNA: TGCGCCAGCAGCTTGGCGCAGGGACACTACGAGCAGTACTTC
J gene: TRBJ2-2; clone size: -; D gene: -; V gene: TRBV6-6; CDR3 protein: CASNSGGGGTGELFF; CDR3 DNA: TGTGCCAGCAATTCCGGGGGCGGTGGCACCGGGGAGCTGTTTTTT
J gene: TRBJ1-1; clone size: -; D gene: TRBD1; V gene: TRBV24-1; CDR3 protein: CATGDTGDTEAFF; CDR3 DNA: TGTGCCACCGGGGACACAGGGGACACTGAAGCTTTCTTT
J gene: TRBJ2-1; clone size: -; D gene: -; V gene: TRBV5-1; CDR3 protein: CASSLAGTYNEQFF; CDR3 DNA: TGCGCCAGCAGCTTGGCGGGAACCTACAATGAGCAGTTCTTC
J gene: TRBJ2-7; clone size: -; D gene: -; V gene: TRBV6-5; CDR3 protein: CASSPRATGYEQYF; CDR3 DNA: TGTGCCAGCAGTCCCCGGGCCACCGGCTACGAGCAGTACTTC
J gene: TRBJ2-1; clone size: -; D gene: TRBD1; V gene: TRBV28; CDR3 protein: CASSLAGTEAEQFF; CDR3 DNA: TGTGCCAGCAGTTTGGCCGGGACAGAGGCTGAGCAGTTCTTC
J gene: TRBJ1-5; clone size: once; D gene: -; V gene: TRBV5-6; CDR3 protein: CASSLRQGRGQPQHF; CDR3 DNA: TGTGCCAGCAGCTTGAGGCAGGGGAGAGGGCAGCCCCAGCATTTT
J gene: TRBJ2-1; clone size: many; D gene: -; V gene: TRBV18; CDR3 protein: CASSPTEGEQFF; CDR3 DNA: TGTGCCAGCTCACCGACCGAGGGTGAGCAGTTCTTC
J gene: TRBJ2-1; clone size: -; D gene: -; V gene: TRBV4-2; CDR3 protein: CASSQDRDNEQFF; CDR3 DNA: TGTGCCAGCAGCCAAGACCGGGACAATGAGCAGTTCTTC
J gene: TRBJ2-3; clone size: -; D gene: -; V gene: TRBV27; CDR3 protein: CASSQGDPGGADTQYF; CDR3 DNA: TGTGCCAGCAGTCAAGGTGACCCGGGGGGCGCAGATACGCAGTATTTT
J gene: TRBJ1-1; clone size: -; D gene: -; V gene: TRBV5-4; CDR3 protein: CASSLVHQNTEAFF; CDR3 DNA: TGTGCCAGCAGCTTGGTCCACCAGAACACTGAAGCTTTCTTT
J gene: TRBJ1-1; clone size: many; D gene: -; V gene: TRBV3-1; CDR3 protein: CASSQGGPTEAFF; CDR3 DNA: TGTGCCAGCAGCCAAGGGGGGCCCACTGAAGCTTTCTTT
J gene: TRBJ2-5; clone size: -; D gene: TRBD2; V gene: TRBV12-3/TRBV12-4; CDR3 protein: CASSLGGTRQETQYF; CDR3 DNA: TGTGCCAGCAGTTTGGGGGGGACCCGCCAAGAGACCCAGTACTTC
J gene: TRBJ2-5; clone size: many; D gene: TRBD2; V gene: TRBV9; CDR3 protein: CASSGDRTSGRETQYF; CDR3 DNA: TGTGCCAGCAGCGGCGACAGGACTAGCGGGAGGGAGACCCAGTACTTC
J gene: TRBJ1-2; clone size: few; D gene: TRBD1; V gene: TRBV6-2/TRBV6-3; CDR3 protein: CASSHRDSPYGYTF; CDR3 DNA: TGTGCCAGCAGTCACCGGGACAGTCCCTATGGCTACACCTTC
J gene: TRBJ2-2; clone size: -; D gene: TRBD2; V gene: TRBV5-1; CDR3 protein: CASRVGGADTGELFF; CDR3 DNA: TGCGCCAGCAGAGTCGGGGGGGCAGACACCGGGGAGCTGTTTTTT
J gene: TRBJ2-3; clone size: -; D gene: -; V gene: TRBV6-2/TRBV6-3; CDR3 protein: CASSYSDITDTQYF; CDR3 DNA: TGTGCCAGCAGTTACTCGGACATCACAGATACGCAGTATTTT
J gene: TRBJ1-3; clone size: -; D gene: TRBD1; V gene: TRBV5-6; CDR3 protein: CASSTDRGVSGNTIYF; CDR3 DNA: TGTGCCAGCAGCACGGACAGGGGGGTCTCTGGAAACACCATATATTTT
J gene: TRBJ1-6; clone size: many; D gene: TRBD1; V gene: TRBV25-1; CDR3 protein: CASSEVRQGRSPLHF; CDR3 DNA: TGTGCCAGCAGTGAAGTCAGACAGGGAAGGTCACCCCTCCACTTT
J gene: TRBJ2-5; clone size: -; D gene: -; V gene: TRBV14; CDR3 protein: CASSPARETQYF; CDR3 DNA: TGTGCCAGCAGCCCCGCCAGAGAGACCCAGTACTTC
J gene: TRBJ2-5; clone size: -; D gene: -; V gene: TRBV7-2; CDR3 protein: CASSLGGYGGETQYF; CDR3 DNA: TGTGCCAGCAGCTTAGGGGGCTATGGGGGAGAGACCCAGTACTTC
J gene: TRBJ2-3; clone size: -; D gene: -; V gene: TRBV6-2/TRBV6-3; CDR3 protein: CASRRGRSSTDTQYF; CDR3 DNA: TGTGCCAGCAGGAGGGGTCGTTCTAGCACAGATACGCAGTATTTT
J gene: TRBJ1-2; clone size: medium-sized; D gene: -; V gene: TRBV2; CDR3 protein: CASSERGLPYGYTF; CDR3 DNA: TGTGCCAGCAGTGAGAGGGGACTACCCTATGGCTACACCTTC
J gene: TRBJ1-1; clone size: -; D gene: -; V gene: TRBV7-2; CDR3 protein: CASSGDKGGEAFF; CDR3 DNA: TGTGCCAGCAGCGGTGATAAGGGGGGTGAAGCTTTCTTT
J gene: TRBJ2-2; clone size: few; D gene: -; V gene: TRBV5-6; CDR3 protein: CASSLRTTNTGELFF; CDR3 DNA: TGTGCCAGCAGCTTGCGGACTACAAACACCGGGGAGCTGTTTTTT
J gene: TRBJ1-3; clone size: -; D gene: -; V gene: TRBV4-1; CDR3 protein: CASSQTGDGGNTIYF; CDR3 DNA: TGCGCCAGCAGCCAAACGGGAGACGGAGGAAACACCATATATTTT
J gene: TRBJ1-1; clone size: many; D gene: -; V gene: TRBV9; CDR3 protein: CASSAGQGTEAFF; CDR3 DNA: TGTGCCAGCAGCGCGGGACAAGGGACTGAAGCTTTCTTT
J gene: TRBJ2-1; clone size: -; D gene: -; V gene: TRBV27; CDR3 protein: CASSALGDEQFF; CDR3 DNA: TGTGCCAGCAGTGCCCTAGGCGATGAGCAGTTCTTC
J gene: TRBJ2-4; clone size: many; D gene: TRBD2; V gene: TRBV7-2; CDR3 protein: CASSPTGGLAKNIQYF; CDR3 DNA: TGTGCCAGCAGCCCTACGGGGGGGCTAGCCAAAAACATTCAGTACTTC
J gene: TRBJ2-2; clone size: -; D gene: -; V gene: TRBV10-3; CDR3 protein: CVISWTETGELFF; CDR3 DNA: TGTGTCATCAGCTGGACGGAAACCGGGGAGCTGTTTTTT
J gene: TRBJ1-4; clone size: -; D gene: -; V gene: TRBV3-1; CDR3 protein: CASSQDWGATNEKLFF; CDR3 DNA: TGTGCCAGCAGCCAAGATTGGGGGGCAACTAATGAAAAACTGTTTTTT